The next 5 T cell receptor beta chains were all read from a single sample in a study of blood T cell repertoires in COVID-19. Sequencing was performed with immunoSEQ multiplex PCR; in TCRdb, only in-frame clones are kept and a portion is missing. The sample records about 170,000 clones, roughly 80% being singletons. Sequencing was performed on peripheral blood. The receptors derive from a young man with active or convalescent COVID-19.

The chain is built from TRBV18 and TRBJ2-5; 9 positions agree with TRBD2. The V gene end was trimmed by 0 bases and the J gene end by 5 bases; junction bases not matched to a gene: 4. Germline CDR1 is KGHSH and CDR2 is LQKENI. This CDR3 contains 15 residues. For the CDR3, the DNA is TGTGCCAGCTCACCACCGGCTAGCGGGGAGGAGACCCAGTACTTC. As protein: CASSPPASGEETQYF.

The table lists this clone with a count of one. The chain has TRBV2 and TRBJ2-5, with 12 positions matching TRBD2. Looked up from germline, CDR1 is SNHLY and CDR2 is FYNNEI. With 4 bases clipped from V and 1 base from J, the junction kept 13 bases outside the gene matches. The CDR3 totals 19 residues. CDR3: CASSASSGGDWRVQETQYF. CDR3 DNA: TGTGCCAGCAGTGCTTCTAGCGGGGGGGACTGGAGGGTCCAAGAGACCCAGTACTTC. The whole variable domain, remainder taken from reference TRBV2 and TRBJ2-5, is EPEVTQTPSHQVTQMGQEVILRCVPISNHLYFYWYRQILGQKVEFLVSFYNNEISEKSEIFDDQFSVERPDGSNFTLKIRSTKLEDSAMYFCASSASSGGDWRVQETQYFGPGTRLLVL.

V is TRBV3-1 (or the pseudogene TRBV3-2) and J is TRBJ2-2; 7 bases map to TRBD2. V lost 4 bases to trimming and J lost 2 bases; unmatched junction nucleotides: 7. The germline gives CDR1 LGHDT, CDR2 YNNKEL (reference sequence). CDR3 length: 16 residues. CDR3 nucleotide sequence: TGTGCCAGCAGCCTAGATCTAGCGGTAAACACCGGGGAGCTGTTTTTT. Translated: CASSLDLAVNTGELFF.

This clone was counted a single time. V is TRBV29-1 and J is TRBJ2-7, with 7 positions matching TRBD1. In germline, CDR1 is SQVTM, CDR2 ANQGSEA. The length of the CDR3 is 13 residues. J lost 6 bases, V lost 2 bases, and 7 bases had no gene match. The CDR3 loop reads CSVEWEGDSEQYF. CDR3 nucleotide sequence: TGCAGCGTTGAATGGGAAGGGGACAGCGAGCAGTACTTC.

The V gene is TRBV5-5, the J gene TRBJ2-3; 7 bases agree with TRBD2. The CDR3 is made up of 15 amino acids. The germline CDR1 and CDR2 sequences are SGHKS and YYEKEE (reference sequence). The ends lost 2 bases at V and 6 bases at J; junction bases unmatched: 9. CDR3 in amino acids: CASSLDGRAIDTQYF. The CDR3 DNA reads TGTGCCAGCAGCTTAGATGGGAGGGCCATCGATACGCAGTATTTT.